This TCR beta chain was observed in a study of cytomegalovirus exposure and HLA in healthy donors. Findings and caveats of the study: Accurate prediction of most subjects' HLA-A and HLA-B alleles from TCR beta sequences was reported. Across donors, sequencing depth was assumed by presence/absence analyses to be roughly uniform. The analysis excluded some indistinguishable V segments, including TRBV6-2 and TRBV6-3. The investigators catalogued under 200 TCR beta chains as cytomegalovirus-associated.

The CDR3 sequence is 13 residues long. J was trimmed by 5 bases and V by 5 bases; bases with no gene match: 2. Per germline, CDR1 MNHNS and CDR2 SASEGT. Researchers ran the PCR with 60 Vbeta and 13 Jbeta primers. Libraries were prepared by immunoSEQ multiplex PCR; TCRdb keeps only in-frame clonotypes and omits some of them. The sample has around 130,000 clones; around 79% are singletons. This clone showed up just once. What it binds is unknown. V is TRBV6-1 and J is TRBJ1-1; TRBD1 matches at 10 bases. The specimen sequenced was PBMCs. The sequence was collected from a woman aged 40 to 49 in good health and CMV-seropositive. CDR3 coding DNA: TGTGCCAGCAGTTCGGGACAGGGGACTGAAGCTTTCTTT. Its protein product is CASSSGQGTEAFF.